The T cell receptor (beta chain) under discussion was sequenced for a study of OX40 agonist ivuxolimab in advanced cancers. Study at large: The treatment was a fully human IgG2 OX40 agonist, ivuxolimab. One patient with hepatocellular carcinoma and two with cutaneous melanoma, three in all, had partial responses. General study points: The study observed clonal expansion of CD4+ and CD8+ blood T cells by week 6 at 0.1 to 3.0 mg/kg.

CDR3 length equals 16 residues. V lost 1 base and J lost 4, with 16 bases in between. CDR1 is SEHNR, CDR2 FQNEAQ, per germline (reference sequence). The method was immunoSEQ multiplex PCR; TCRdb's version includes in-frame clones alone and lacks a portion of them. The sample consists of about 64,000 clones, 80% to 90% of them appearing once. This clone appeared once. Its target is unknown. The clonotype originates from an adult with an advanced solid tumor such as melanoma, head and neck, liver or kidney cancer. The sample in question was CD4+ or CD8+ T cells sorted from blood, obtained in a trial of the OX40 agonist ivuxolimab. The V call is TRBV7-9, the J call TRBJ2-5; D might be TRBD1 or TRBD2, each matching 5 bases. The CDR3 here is CASSLVKGAGGETQYF. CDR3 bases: TGTGCCAGCAGCTTAGTAAAAGGGGCTGGGGGAGAGACCCAGTACTTC.